Below are 22 T cell receptor beta chains sequenced from a single sample in a study of shared clonotypes between healthy human individuals. TCRdb keeps only in-frame clones here, not all; method: immunoSEQ multiplex PCR. The profile covers 800,000 or so clones, with 95% to 97% appearing a single time and over 0.2% taken by the ten largest. Selected positively for CCR7 and CD45RO-negative, naive CD8 cells excluded terminally differentiated effector memory CD45RA+ cells. The sequenced sample was naive CD8+ T cells sorted from blood. These receptors all stem from a man younger than 45 in good health.

The chain has TRBV29-1 and TRBJ1-2; D is ambiguous. V was clipped by 0 bases and J by 4 bases, with 15 bases between them. The CDR3 extends over 15 amino acids. In germline, CDR1 is SQVTM, CDR2 ANQGSEA. The CDR3 loop reads CSVEDGSSVSYGYTF. The DNA for the CDR3 is TGCAGCGTTGAAGATGGGTCATCCGTAAGCTATGGCTACACCTTC.

A note on this clone: The same CDR3 also results from other DNA sequences found in this sample. The genes are TRBV27 and TRBJ2-3; D might be TRBD2 (5 bases). V was trimmed by 1 base and J by 1 base, leaving 6 bases between them. CDR1 is MNHEY and CDR2 is SMNVEV in the germline V gene (reference sequence). The CDR3 consists of 14 residues. The DNA of the CDR3 is TGTGCCAGCAGTTTATTGGGAGGCACAGATACGCAGTATTTT. Translated, it gives CASSLLGGTDTQYF.

The chain uses TRBV9 and TRBJ2-1; 9 bases agree with TRBD2. CDR1 and CDR2 from the germline V gene are SGDLS and YYNGEE. CDR3 length: 15 residues. V shed 1 base, J shed 7 bases, and the junction held 6 bases outside the gene matches. The CDR3 loop reads CASSVRREGRNEQFF. DNA for the CDR3: TGTGCCAGCAGCGTACGGCGGGAGGGAAGGAATGAGCAGTTCTTC.

DNA of the CDR3: TGTGCCAGCAGCTTCGGGCCTGGATCCTACAATGAGCAGTTCTTC. Translated, it gives CASSFGPGSYNEQFF. The chain combines TRBV7-2 with TRBJ2-1; D call uncertain. V lost 3 bases and J lost 1, with 10 bases in between. CDR3 length equals 15 residues. Germline lookup yields CDR1 SGHTA and CDR2 FQGNSA.

V and J are TRBV11-2 and TRBJ2-7; 8 bases are a match to TRBD2. The CDR3 is made up of 15 amino acids. CDR1 and CDR2 (germline): SGHAT, FQNNGV. V lost 3 bases, J lost 5 bases, and 9 bases stayed unmatched. As DNA, the CDR3 is TGTGCCAGCAGCTTGGTCGGGAGGGCCGGGGACGAGCAGTACTTC. This gives the protein CASSLVGRAGDEQYF.

V gene TRBV4-2 combines with J gene TRBJ2-7; no clear D gene. Germline V gene data show CDR1 as LGHNA and CDR2 as YNFKEQ. V lost 0 bases and J 6 bases, leaving 15 bases between the germline ends. This CDR3 is built from 15 residues. Here the CDR3 DNA reads TGTGCCAGCAGCCAAGATTTGACTTCCCTTCTCGAGCAGTACTTC. This gives the protein CASSQDLTSLLEQYF.

The chain joins TRBV6-5 to TRBJ2-5; no firm D call. The CDR3 totals 13 residues. V was clipped by 6 bases and J by 0 bases, with 8 bases between them. CDR1 and CDR2 (germline): MNHEY, SVGAGI. The CDR3 reads CASSLHNQETQYF. The CDR3 coding sequence is TGTGCCAGCAGCCTACATAACCAAGAGACCCAGTACTTC.

The chain joins TRBV15 to TRBJ1-2, with D unresolved. Trimming cost V 5 bases and J 6 bases, with 16 bases left between them. The CDR3 contains 14 residues. Per germline, CDR1 LNHNV and CDR2 YYDKDF (reference sequence). The CDR3 here is CATSERSADHGYTF. The CDR3 bases are TGTGCCACCAGCGAGAGATCGGCAGACCATGGCTACACCTTC.

This chain connects TRBV7-6 to TRBJ1-4; D might be TRBD1 (5 bases). Trimming stripped 0 bases from V and 6 bases from J, with 8 bases between. Germline CDR1 is SGHVS and CDR2 is FNYEAQ. The CDR3 contains 14 residues. The CDR3 loop is CASSLAGTDEKLFF. The CDR3 DNA sequence: TGTGCCAGCAGCTTAGCCGGGACGGATGAAAAACTGTTTTTT. The full variable domain, rest sourced from reference TRBV7-6 and TRBJ1-4, is GAGVSQSPRYKVTKRGQDVALRCDPISGHVSLYWYRQALGQGPEFLTYFNYEAQQDKSGLPNDRFSAERPEGSISTLTIQRTEQRDSAMYRCASSLAGTDEKLFFGSGTQLSVL.

The chain recombines TRBV19 with TRBJ2-7, with TRBD1 identical over 8 bases. The junction had 8 bases not matched to a gene; V was cut back by 6 bases and J by 1 base. This CDR3 has 15 amino acids. CDR1 LNHDA and CDR2 SQIVND come from the germline V gene (reference sequence). CDR3 in amino acids: CASSPGTGGSYEQYF. In DNA, the CDR3 is TGTGCCAGTAGCCCGGGAACAGGGGGTTCCTACGAGCAGTACTTC.

Comment on this clone: At the DNA level, this CDR3 is encoded by other sequences in the same sample as well. The rearrangement uses TRBV7-9 and TRBJ1-5; no reliable D call. The germline V gene has CDR1 SEHNR and CDR2 FQNEAQ (reference sequence). V lost 5 bases and J 7 bases, leaving 9 bases between the germline ends. The CDR3 covers 12 residues. CDR3 region: CASSPGGQPQHF. CDR3 sequence (DNA): TGTGCCAGCAGCCCAGGAGGGCAGCCCCAGCATTTT.

The chain employs TRBV11-2 and TRBJ2-5, with D unresolved. Germline V gives CDR1 SGHAT, CDR2 FQNNGV. There are 13 residues in the CDR3. Trimming stripped 1 base from V and 5 bases from J, with 8 bases between. CDR3 DNA: TGTGCCAGCAGCTTAGTCTCATGGGAGACCCAGTACTTC. Protein: CASSLVSWETQYF.

V is TRBV27 and J is TRBJ2-7, with TRBD2 identical over 7 bases. CDR1 and CDR2 from the germline V gene are MNHEY and SMNVEV (reference sequence). Germline trimming cut 2 bases from V and 6 bases from J; bases unmatched to any gene: 7. CDR3 length: 14 residues. CDR3 sequence reads: CASSLAGVRSEQYF. The CDR3 bases are TGTGCCAGCAGTTTAGCGGGAGTTCGATCCGAGCAGTACTTC.

The chain has TRBV7-9 and TRBJ2-7; D gene unclear. CDR1 is SEHNR and CDR2 is FQNEAQ in the germline V gene (reference sequence). The CDR3 has 15 residues. With 1 base removed from V and 5 bases from J, the gap between germline ends came to 15 bases. In DNA, the CDR3 is TGTGCCAGCAGCTTAGTCCCCCAAGCGATCGACGAGCAGTACTTC. Amino acids: CASSLVPQAIDEQYF.

Notes on this clone: The sample contains more than one DNA sequence encoding this CDR3. The chain recombines TRBV27 with TRBJ2-7; D is ambiguous. Trimming removed 2 bases from V and 4 bases from J, with 9 bases in between. This CDR3 is 13 amino acids long. Germline lookup yields CDR1 MNHEY and CDR2 SMNVEV (reference sequence). In nucleotides, the CDR3 is TGTGCCAGCAGTTTAGGTTCCTTATACGAGCAGTACTTC. Its protein product is CASSLGSLYEQYF.

V gene TRBV9 combines with J gene TRBJ2-7; 8 bases match TRBD2. The V gene end was trimmed by 4 bases and the J gene end by 5 bases; junction bases not matched to a gene: 11. This CDR3 spans 15 amino acids. Germline V gene data show CDR1 as SGDLS and CDR2 as YYNGEE. The CDR3: CASSPLWTSFDEQYF. The CDR3 DNA follows: TGTGCCAGCAGCCCCCTTTGGACTAGCTTCGACGAGCAGTACTTC.

The genes are TRBV11-2 and TRBJ2-6; TRBD1 agrees at 9 bases. CDR3 length: 17 amino acids. Germline-derived CDR1 and CDR2 are SGHAT and FQNNGV. J was trimmed by 0 bases and V by 5 bases; bases with no gene match: 5. The CDR3 coding sequence is TGTGCCAGCAGCCCAGGGACAGGGAACTCTGGGGCCAACGTCCTGACTTTC. This translates into CASSPGTGNSGANVLTF.

As regards this clone: The same CDR3 is also encoded by other DNA sequences in this sample. The V gene is TRBV9, the J gene TRBJ2-5, with D unclear. The CDR3 runs 10 residues. Germline V gives CDR1 SGDLS, CDR2 YYNGEE. V was shortened by 5 bases and J by 4 bases, with 3 bases between the two germline ends. This CDR3 reads CASSGETQYF. The CDR3 DNA is TGTGCCAGCAGTGGAGAGACCCAGTACTTC.

The chain recombines TRBV25-1 with TRBJ1-4, with D hard to call. Deletions cut 4 bases from V and 3 bases from J, with 12 bases between. This CDR3 comprises 15 residues. The germline V gene has CDR1 MGHDK and CDR2 SYGVNS. The chain's CDR3 is CASSGPQVANEKLFF. CDR3 coding DNA: TGTGCCAGCAGTGGCCCCCAGGTGGCTAATGAAAAACTGTTTTTT.

About this clone: The junction and the germline gene differ at one end; a read error may be behind it. The V call is TRBV7-9, the J call TRBJ1-2, with D maybe TRBD1 (5 bases). Germline CDR1 reads SEHNR; CDR2 reads FQNEAQ (reference sequence). The CDR3 runs to 13 residues. The CDR3 loop reads CASSLGLGWDAYF. CDR3 DNA sequence: TGTGCCAGCAGCTTAGGGCTGGGTTGGGACGCCTACTTC.

The rearrangement uses TRBV15 and TRBJ2-1; tentative D call: TRBD2 (6 bases). Germline V CDR1 and CDR2: LNHNV, YYDKDF (reference sequence). The CDR3 is 13 amino acids. The germline V and J ends were trimmed by 7 bases and 6 bases, with 13 bases remaining between them. The CDR3, as DNA: TGTGCCACCACTCGACTAGGACGCAATGAGCAGTTCTTC. This encodes CATTRLGRNEQFF.

The chain has TRBV7-6 and TRBJ2-1; 8 bases map to TRBD1. Germline CDR1 reads SGHVS; CDR2 reads FNYEAQ. The CDR3 has 17 amino acids. V was clipped by 5 bases and J by 3 bases; unmatched bases: 12. As DNA, the CDR3 is TGTGCCAGCAGCGCCGCTTTGGGACAGGAGAACTACAATGAGCAGTTCTTC. Encoded protein: CASSAALGQENYNEQFF.